The sequence of this T cell receptor beta chain was determined in a study of cytomegalovirus exposure and HLA in healthy donors. Germline lookup yields CDR1 MDHEN and CDR2 SYDVKM. This CDR3 has 16 amino acids. The trim removed 5 bases at V and 5 bases at J, leaving 13 bases unmatched. With 60 Vbeta and 13 Jbeta primers, the PCR was carried out. TCRdb's table, derived via immunoSEQ multiplex PCR, lists solely in-frame clones and lacks some. This sample has some 110,000 clones; 70% to 75% occur once, and the top ten carry more than 1.5%. The chain uses TRBV28 and TRBJ1-2, with 8 nucleotides matching TRBD1. The sequenced material came from PBMCs. This sequence originates from a young woman in good health and CMV-seronegative. The CDR3 loop is CASSILGQGGTYGYTF. The CDR3 DNA reads TGTGCCAGCAGTATCTTAGGACAGGGAGGGACGTATGGCTACACCTTC.